This T cell receptor beta chain was found in a study of cytomegalovirus exposure and HLA in healthy donors. The CDR3 is made up of 14 amino acids. CDR1 is MNHNY, CDR2 SVGAGI, per germline (reference sequence). The V and J ends lost 7 bases and 7 bases respectively, with 14 bases between them. The table came from immunoSEQ multiplex PCR; TCRdb's copy has only in-frame clones and leaves some out. The sample holds roughly 240,000 clones, around nine tenths seen once. J is TRBJ1-6 and V is TRBV6-6; D is possibly TRBD1 (5 bases). This sequence was found in a man in his late teens or twenties in good health and CMV-seronegative. The sample comprised PBMCs. The CDR3 coding sequence is TGTGCCAGCAATAATCAGGGAGGGAATTCACCCCTCCACTTT. It encodes CASNNQGGNSPLHF.